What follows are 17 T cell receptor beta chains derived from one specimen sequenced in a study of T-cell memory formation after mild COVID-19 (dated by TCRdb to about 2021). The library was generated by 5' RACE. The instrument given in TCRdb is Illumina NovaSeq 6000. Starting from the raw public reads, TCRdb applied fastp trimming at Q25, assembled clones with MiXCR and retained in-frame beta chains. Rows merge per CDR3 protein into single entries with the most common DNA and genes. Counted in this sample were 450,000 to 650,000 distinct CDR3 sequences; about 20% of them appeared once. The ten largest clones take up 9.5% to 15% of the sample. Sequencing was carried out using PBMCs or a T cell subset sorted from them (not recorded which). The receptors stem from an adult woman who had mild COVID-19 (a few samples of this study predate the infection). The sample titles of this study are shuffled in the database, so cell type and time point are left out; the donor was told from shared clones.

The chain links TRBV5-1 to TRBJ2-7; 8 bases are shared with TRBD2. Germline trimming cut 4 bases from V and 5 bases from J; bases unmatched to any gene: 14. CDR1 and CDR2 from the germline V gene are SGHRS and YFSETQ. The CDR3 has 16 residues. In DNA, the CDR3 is TGCGCCAGCAGCGAGAGACTAGCGCCGATGAGCGACGAGCAGTACTTC. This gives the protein CASSERLAPMSDEQYF.

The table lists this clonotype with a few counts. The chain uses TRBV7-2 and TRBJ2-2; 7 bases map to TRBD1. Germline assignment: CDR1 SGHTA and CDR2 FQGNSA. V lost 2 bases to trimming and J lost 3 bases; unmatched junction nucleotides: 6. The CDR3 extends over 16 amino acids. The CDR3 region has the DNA TGTGCCAGCAGCTTAATGGGGACAGCCGACACCGGGGAGCTGTTTTTT. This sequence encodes CASSLMGTADTGELFF.

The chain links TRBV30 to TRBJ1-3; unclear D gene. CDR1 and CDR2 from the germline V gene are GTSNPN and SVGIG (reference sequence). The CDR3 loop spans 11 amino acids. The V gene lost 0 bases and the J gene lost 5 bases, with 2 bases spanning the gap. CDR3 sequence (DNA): TGTGCCTGGAGTGTCAGAAACACCATATATTTT. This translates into CAWSVRNTIYF. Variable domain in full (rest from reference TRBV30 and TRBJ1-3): SQTIHQWPATLVQPVGSPLSLECTVEGTSNPNLYWYRQAAGRGLQLLFYSVGIGQISSEVPQNLSASRPQDRQFILSSKKLLLSDSGFYLCAWSVRNTIYFGEGSWLTVV.

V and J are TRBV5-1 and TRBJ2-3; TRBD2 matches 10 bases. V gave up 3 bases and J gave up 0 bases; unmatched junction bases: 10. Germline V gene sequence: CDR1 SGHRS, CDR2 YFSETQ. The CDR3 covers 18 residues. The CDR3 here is CASSSRTSGWTSTDTQYF. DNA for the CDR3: TGCGCCAGCAGCTCCAGGACTAGCGGATGGACTAGCACAGATACGCAGTATTTT.

In nucleotides, the CDR3 is TGCGCCAGCAGCTTGGCCGGGAGGAACCCCAACCAAGAGACCCAGTACTTC. Encoded protein: CASSLAGRNPNQETQYF. V gene TRBV5-1 combines with J gene TRBJ2-5; 7 bases align to TRBD2. V shed 0 bases, J shed 0 bases, and the junction held 8 bases outside the gene matches. The CDR3 has 17 amino acids. Germline CDR1 and CDR2: SGHRS and YFSETQ. The complete variable domain, with remaining parts taken from reference TRBV5-1 and TRBJ2-5, reads KAGVTQTPRYLIKTRGQQVTLSCSPISGHRSVSWYQQTPGQGLQFLFEYFSETQRNKGNFPGRFSGRQFSNSRSEMNVSTLELGDSALYLCASSLAGRNPNQETQYFGPGTRLLVL.

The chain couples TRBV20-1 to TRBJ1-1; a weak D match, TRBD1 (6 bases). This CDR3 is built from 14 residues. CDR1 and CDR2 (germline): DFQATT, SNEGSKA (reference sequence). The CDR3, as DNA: TGCAGGGCCCCAGTGGGGGGGCGGAACACTGAAGCTTTCTTT. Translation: CRAPVGGRNTEAFF.

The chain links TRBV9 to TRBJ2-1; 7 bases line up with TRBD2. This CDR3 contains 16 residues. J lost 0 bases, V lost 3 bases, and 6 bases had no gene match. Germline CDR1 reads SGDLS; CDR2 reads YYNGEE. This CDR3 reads CASSGQGGSSYNEQFF. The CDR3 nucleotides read TGTGCCAGCAGCGGCCAGGGCGGGAGCTCCTACAATGAGCAGTTCTTC.

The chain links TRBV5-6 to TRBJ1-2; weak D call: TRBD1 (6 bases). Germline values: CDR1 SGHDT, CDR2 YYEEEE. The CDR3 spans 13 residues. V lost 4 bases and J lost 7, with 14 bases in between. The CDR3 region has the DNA TGTGCCAGCAGCCCAGGGGAATCCCTTGGCTACACCTTC. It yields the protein CASSPGESLGYTF.

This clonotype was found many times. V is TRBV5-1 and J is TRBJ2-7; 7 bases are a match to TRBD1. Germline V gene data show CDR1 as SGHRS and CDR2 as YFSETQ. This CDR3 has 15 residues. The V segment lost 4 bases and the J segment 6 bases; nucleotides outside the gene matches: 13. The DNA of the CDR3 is TGCGCCAGCAGCCTACCCGGGACAGCCGTCCCCGAGCAGTACTTC. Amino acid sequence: CASSLPGTAVPEQYF.

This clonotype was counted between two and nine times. The CDR3 reads CSAVKGAAGNTIYF. The DNA of the CDR3 is TGCAGTGCTGTGAAGGGGGCGGCTGGAAACACCATATATTTT. The chain employs TRBV20-1 and TRBJ1-3, with TRBD1 matching over 7 bases. Germline V CDR1 and CDR2: DFQATT, SNEGSKA (reference sequence). The V gene end was trimmed by 5 bases and the J gene end by 2 bases; junction bases not matched to a gene: 6. This CDR3 has 14 amino acids.

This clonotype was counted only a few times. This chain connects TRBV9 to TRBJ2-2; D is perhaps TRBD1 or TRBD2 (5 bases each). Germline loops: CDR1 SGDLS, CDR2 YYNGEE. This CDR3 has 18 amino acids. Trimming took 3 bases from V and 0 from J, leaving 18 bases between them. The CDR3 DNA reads TGTGCCAGCAGCGCCAAAAGAGGGTGGGGACCGAACACCGGGGAGCTGTTTTTT. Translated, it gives CASSAKRGWGPNTGELFF.

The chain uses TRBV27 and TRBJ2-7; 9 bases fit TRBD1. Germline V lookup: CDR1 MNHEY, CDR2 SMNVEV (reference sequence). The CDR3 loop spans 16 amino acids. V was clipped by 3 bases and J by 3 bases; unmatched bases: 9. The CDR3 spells CASSFSPWTGVYEQYF. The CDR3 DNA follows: TGTGCCAGCAGTTTCTCACCTTGGACAGGGGTCTACGAGCAGTACTTC.

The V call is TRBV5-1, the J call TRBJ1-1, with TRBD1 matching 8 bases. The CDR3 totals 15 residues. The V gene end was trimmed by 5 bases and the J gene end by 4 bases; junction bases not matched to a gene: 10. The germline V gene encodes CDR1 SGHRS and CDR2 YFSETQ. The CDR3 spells CASSLTGQEVTEAFF. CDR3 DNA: TGCGCCAGCAGTTTAACGGGACAGGAGGTCACTGAAGCTTTCTTT. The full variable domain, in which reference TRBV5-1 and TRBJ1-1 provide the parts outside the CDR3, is KAGVTQTPRYLIKTRGQQVTLSCSPISGHRSVSWYQQTPGQGLQFLFEYFSETQRNKGNFPGRFSGRQFSNSRSEMNVSTLELGDSALYLCASSLTGQEVTEAFFGQGTRLTVV.

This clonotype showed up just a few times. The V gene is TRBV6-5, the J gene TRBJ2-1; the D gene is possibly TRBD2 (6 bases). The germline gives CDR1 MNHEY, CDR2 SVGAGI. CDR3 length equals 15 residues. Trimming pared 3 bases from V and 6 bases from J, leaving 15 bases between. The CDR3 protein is CASSYTGVQGNEQFF. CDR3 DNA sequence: TGTGCCAGCAGTTATACGGGGGTTCAGGGCAATGAGCAGTTCTTC.

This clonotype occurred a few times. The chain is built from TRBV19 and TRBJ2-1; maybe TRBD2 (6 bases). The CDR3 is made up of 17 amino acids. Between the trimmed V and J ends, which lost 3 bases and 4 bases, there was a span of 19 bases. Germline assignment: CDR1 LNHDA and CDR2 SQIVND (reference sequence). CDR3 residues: CASSIEPGGTPYNEQFF. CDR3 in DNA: TGTGCCAGTAGTATCGAGCCGGGCGGGACTCCGTACAATGAGCAGTTCTTC.

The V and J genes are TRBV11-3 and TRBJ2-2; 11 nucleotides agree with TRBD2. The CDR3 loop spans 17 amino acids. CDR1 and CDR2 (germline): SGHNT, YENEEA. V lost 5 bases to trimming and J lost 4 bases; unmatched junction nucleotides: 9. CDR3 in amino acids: CASSPDHSGRGTGELFF. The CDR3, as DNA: TGTGCCAGCAGCCCCGATCATAGCGGGAGGGGCACCGGGGAGCTGTTTTTT.

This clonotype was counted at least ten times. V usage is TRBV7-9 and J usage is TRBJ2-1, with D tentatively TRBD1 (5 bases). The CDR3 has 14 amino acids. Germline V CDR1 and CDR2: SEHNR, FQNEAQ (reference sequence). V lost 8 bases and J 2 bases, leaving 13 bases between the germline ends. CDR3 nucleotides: TGTGCCAGCGGCAGGGATGAGACCTACAATGAGCAGTTCTTC. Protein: CASGRDETYNEQFF.